This entry is about one T cell receptor beta chain. This CDR3 region has 13 residues. CDR1 is SGHRS and CDR2 is YFSETQ in the germline V gene. V shed 4 bases and J shed 8 bases, with 10 bases lying between them. An amount of RNA that ranged from 0.5 to 1 ug was reverse transcribed with random hexamers. MiXCR, run by TCRdb on the immunoSEQ multiplex PCR reads, gives a single entry per CDR3 protein. The table shows more than 90,000 distinct CDR3 sequences, with 85% to 95% occurring only once. This specimen comes from a study of CD8 T cells in Susac syndrome. The chain combines TRBV5-1 with TRBJ1-6, with D unresolved. Material for sequencing was CD4+ T cells from PBMCs. The sequence derives from a human donor with multiple sclerosis. The CDR3 sequence: CASSASEYSPLHF. The DNA of the CDR3 is TGCGCCAGCAGCGCGTCGGAGTATTCACCCCTCCACTTT. Full variable domain (missing parts from reference TRBV5-1 and TRBJ1-6): KAGVTQTPRYLIKTRGQQVTLSCSPISGHRSVSWYQQTPGQGLQFLFEYFSETQRNKGNFPGRFSGRQFSNSRSEMNVSTLELGDSALYLCASSASEYSPLHFGNGTRLTVT.